The 8 T cell receptor beta chains in this list originate from one sample, sequenced in a study of metastatic and nonmetastatic thyroid tumors. Thyroid surgery took place with no prior treatment in any patient. MiXCR re-clonotyped the PCR reads for TCRdb. The sample lists tens of thousands of clones, less than 20% occurring once. Source material: adjacent normal tissue. Receptors were obtained from a male donor with papillary thyroid cancer or a benign thyroid nodule (not recorded which). Some clones in this sample may be carry-over from other donors' samples.

This clone came up many times. This chain joins TRBV24-1 and TRBJ2-1; no firm D call. The V end was cut by 4 bases, the J end by 0 bases, with 24 bases between. The CDR3 is 20 amino acids. Germline CDR1 KGHDR, CDR2 SFDVKD. CDR3 nucleotide sequence: TGTGCCACCAGTGACCCGGTTGATCGCGGTCTCCAGAACTCCTACAATGAGCAGTTCTTC. Residues: CATSDPVDRGLQNSYNEQFF.

Comments on this clone: One junction end does not reproduce the germline sequence, and a read error may be involved. The chain is built from TRBV7-3 and TRBJ2-3, with a tentative D call TRBD2 (6 bases). Per germline, CDR1 SGHTA and CDR2 FQGTGA. The CDR3 has 14 residues. For the CDR3, the DNA is TGTGCCAGCAGCTTACTAGCGCGGGGAGATACGCAGTTTTTT. Translated: CASSLLARGDTQFF.

By frequency in the sample, this clone is medium-sized. The V and J genes are TRBV6-1 and TRBJ2-2; D uncertain. The germline V gene encodes CDR1 MNHNS and CDR2 SASEGT. There are 14 residues in the CDR3. Trimming took 3 bases from V and 3 from J, leaving 8 bases between them. The CDR3 bases are TGTGCCAGCAGTGATAGGATCTACACCGGGGAGCTGTTTTTT. Amino acids: CASSDRIYTGELFF.

This clone was observed a handful of times. The chain has TRBV28 and TRBJ2-7; a possible D gene is TRBD2 (8 bases). The CDR3 consists of 14 residues. Germline V gene data show CDR1 as MDHEN and CDR2 as SYDVKM. Trimming took 2 bases from V and 11 from J, leaving 19 bases between them. CDR3 sequence (DNA): TGTGCCAGCAGTTTAACTTTTCGGGAGGGGGCGAAGTACTTC. Its translation: CASSLTFREGAKYF.

The genes are TRBV20-1 and TRBJ1-5, with unresolved D. The V and J ends lost 3 bases and 0 bases respectively, with 18 bases between them. Germline CDR1 DFQATT, CDR2 SNEGSKA (reference sequence). The CDR3 extends over 17 amino acids. CDR3 sequence reads: CSASSRAECNSNQPQHF. Here the CDR3 DNA reads TGCAGTGCTAGCTCCCGTGCGGAGTGTAATAGCAATCAGCCCCAGCATTTT.

This clone showed up just a few times. The chain uses TRBV28 and TRBJ2-5; the D call may be TRBD1 or TRBD2 (6 bases each). The V end was cut by 4 bases, the J end by 13 bases, with 25 bases between. The CDR3 is 15 residues long. Germline CDR1 is MDHEN and CDR2 is SYDVKM. The CDR3 bases are TGTGCCAGCAGTTACGCTCTCGGGGGCCTTGAGACAAGGTACTTC. It is translated as CASSYALGGLETRYF.

In its sample, this clone was seen many times. The chain carries TRBV30 and TRBJ1-1; D remains unclear. CDR1 is GTSNPN and CDR2 is SVGIG in the germline V gene (reference sequence). V gave up 2 bases and J gave up 7 bases, with 14 bases separating them. The CDR3 runs to 13 residues. CDR3 sequence: CAWSLGFLGEAFF. DNA of the CDR3: TGTGCCTGGAGTCTTGGCTTTTTGGGTGAAGCTTTCTTT.

In its sample, this clone was seen many times. The V call is TRBV18, the J call TRBJ2-1, with 9 bases aligning to TRBD2. Unmatched junction bases numbered 4, after V lost 0 bases and J lost 7 bases. Germline V gene lookup returns CDR1 KGHSH and CDR2 LQKENI. The CDR3 runs to 15 residues. Here the CDR3 DNA reads TGTGCCAGCTCACCACCCGCGGGGGGGCCGAATGAGCAGTTCTTC. Translated: CASSPPAGGPNEQFF. The full variable domain, in which reference TRBV18 and TRBJ2-1 provide the parts outside the CDR3, is NAGVMQNPRHLVRRRGQEARLRCSPMKGHSHVYWYRQLPEEGLKFMVYLQKENIIDESGMPKERFSAEFPKEGPSILRIQQVVRGDSAAYFCASSPPAGGPNEQFFGPGTRLTVL.